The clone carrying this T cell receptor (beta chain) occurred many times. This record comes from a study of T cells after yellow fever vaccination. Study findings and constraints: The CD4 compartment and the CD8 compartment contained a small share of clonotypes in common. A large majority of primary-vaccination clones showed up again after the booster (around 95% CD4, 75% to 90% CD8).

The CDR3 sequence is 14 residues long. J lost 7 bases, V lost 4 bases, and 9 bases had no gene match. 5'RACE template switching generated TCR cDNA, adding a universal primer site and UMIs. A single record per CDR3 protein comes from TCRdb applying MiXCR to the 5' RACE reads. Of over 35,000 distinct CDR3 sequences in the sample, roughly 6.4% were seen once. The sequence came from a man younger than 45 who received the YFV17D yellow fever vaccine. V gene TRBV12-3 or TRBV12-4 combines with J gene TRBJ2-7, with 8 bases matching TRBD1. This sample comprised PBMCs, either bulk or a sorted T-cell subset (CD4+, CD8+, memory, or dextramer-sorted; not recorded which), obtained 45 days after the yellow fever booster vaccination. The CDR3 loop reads CASSSSRTGREQYF. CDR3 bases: TGTGCCAGCAGTTCCAGCCGGACAGGGAGAGAGCAGTACTTC.